The clone carrying this TCR beta chain was picked up many times. Its target is unknown. The sample comes from a study of T-cell reconstitution after alpha-beta-depleted transplantation in children. Unique molecular identifiers were incorporated during preparation of the TCRbeta library. TCRdb called the PCR reads again in MiXCR, with one record for every CDR3 protein. Counted here are approximately 44,000 distinct CDR3 sequences, about 5.7% occurring once; the ten biggest clones make up around 31%. CDR3 length equals 14 residues. Germline CDR1 is SGHRS and CDR2 is YFSETQ. J lost 12 bases, V lost 5 bases, and 13 bases had no gene match. Study conclusions and caveats: Newly made T cells mostly supplied T-cell counts and diversity one year after transplant.

The J gene is TRBJ2-4, the V gene TRBV5-1, with 8 bases fitting TRBD1. This TCR came from a female patient aged 2-15 years who had a stem cell transplant for aplastic anemia, so the T cells may come from the graft donor. This specimen consisted of PBMCs, mostly from graft donor cells, obtained 60 days after TCRalphabeta/CD19-depleted stem cell transplant. For the CDR3, the DNA is TGCGCCAGCAGTTTGCCGGGGACAGGTTCCCATCAGTACTTC. It is translated as CASSLPGTGSHQYF. Full variable domain (outside the CDR3, taken from reference TRBV5-1 and TRBJ2-4): KAGVTQTPRYLIKTRGQQVTLSCSPISGHRSVSWYQQTPGQGLQFLFEYFSETQRNKGNFPGRFSGRQFSNSRSEMNVSTLELGDSALYLCASSLPGTGSHQYFGAGTRLSVL.